This T cell receptor beta chain originates from a study of T cells after yellow fever vaccination (dated by TCRdb to the late 2010s). In the study overall: The SMART-Seq v4 Ultra Low Input RNA kit was used to prepare libraries from fractions with low cell numbers. To track T-cell clones before and after primary and booster YFV17D yellow fever vaccination, bulk TCR alpha and beta repertoires were sequenced longitudinally. Blood samples were taken at several timepoints before and after primary and secondary immunization, and bulk PBMC replicates and cell subsets were isolated. The cohort comprised two healthy male donors, one aged 18 to 30 and one aged 30 to 40 years. The paper's findings and limits, for the study overall: A small share of clonotypes was detected in both CD4 and CD8 compartments, with the overlap likely arising from convergent recombination. FACS-sorted repertoires could contain abundant contaminating clonotypes from the bulk population, so computational filtering was required. Most clones expanded after primary vaccination were re-detected after the booster (almost 97% of CD4 and about 88% of CD8), suggesting broad memory maintenance. The study included only a couple of donors, which limits how far the findings can be generalized. The secondary T-cell response was found to be weaker but faster than the primary response, with a peak reached on day 5 rather than on day 15.

The meaning of the sample's treatment or condition label: live attenuated yellow fever vaccine strain. PBMCs were isolated from peripheral blood using a standard Ficoll-Paque protocol. CD4 and CD8 T-cell fractions were isolated with Dynabeads CD4 and CD8 positive selection kits. TriZol was used to extract RNA from bulk PBMCs, from CD4 and CD8 fractions, and from dextramer-positive and dextramer-negative fractions. TCR cDNA was made using 5'RACE template switching, a step that added a universal primer site and unique molecular identifiers. cDNA synthesis was primed from both the TCR alpha and TCR beta constant segments. Library amplification involved two PCR steps, and the second step added sample barcodes and sequencing adapters. Sequencing of libraries was done on Illumina HiSeq 2500 (2x100 bp) or NovaSeq (2x150 bp). The source study handled its data this way. Demultiplexing of reads and collapsing into UMI consensus sequences were performed with MIGEC, and V(D)J alignment was carried out with MiXCR. Clonotypes responding to the vaccine were identified with edgeR on replicate PBMC samples, with the criteria of FDR below 0.01 and a log2 fold change above 5 up to day 15. Bulk clonotypes were assigned CD4 or CD8 identity according to which sequenced CD4 or CD8 repertoire held them at higher abundance. The public reads were quality trimmed at Q25 with fastp and then assembled into clones with MiXCR by TCRdb, keeping productive beta chains. Rows are combined by CDR3 protein, so each entry shows the most common genes and DNA. Clone size and V and J calls follow TCRdb, not the original study. The sample has some 73,000 distinct CDR3 sequences on record, around 7.7% of them singletons. The leading ten clones occupy about 40% of the sample.

This clonotype was recorded at least ten times. Its recognized antigen is unknown. No base quality values were provided; no much bigger clone lies one nucleotide off. The specimen was CD8+ T cells sorted from PBMCs, collected on the day of the yellow fever booster vaccination. This receptor was identified in a man aged 30 to 45 who received the YFV17D yellow fever vaccine.

The DNA sequence is TGTGCCATCAGTGAGCCCGAGACTAGCGGGTTTGGCAATGAGCAGTTCTTC. Translation gives CAISEPETSGFGNEQFF. The V and J segments used are TRBV10-3 and TRBJ2-1, with TRBD2 matching 10 junction bases. V is pruned by 2 bases and J by 6 bases, leaving 10 bases of the junction without a gene match. CDR1 ENHRY and CDR2 SYGVKD were looked up in the germline V gene. The CDR3 holds 17 amino acids from the cysteine to the phenylalanine. The DNA shown is the 51-base CDR3, in frame from base 1.